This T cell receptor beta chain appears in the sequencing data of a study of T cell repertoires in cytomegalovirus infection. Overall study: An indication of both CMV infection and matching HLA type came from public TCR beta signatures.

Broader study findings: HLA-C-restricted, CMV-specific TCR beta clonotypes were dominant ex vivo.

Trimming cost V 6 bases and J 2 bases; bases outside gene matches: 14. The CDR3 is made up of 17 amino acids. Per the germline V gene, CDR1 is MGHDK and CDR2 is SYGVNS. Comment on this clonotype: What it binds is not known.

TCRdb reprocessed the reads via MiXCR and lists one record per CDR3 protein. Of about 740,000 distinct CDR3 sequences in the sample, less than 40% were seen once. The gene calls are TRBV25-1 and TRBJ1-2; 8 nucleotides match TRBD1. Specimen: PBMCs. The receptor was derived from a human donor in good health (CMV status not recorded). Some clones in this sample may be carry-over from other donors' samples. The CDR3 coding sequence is TGTGCCAGCAGCGCCGACAGGGGCCGTAACTGGAACTATGGCTACACCTTC. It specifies CASSADRGRNWNYGYTF.